A selection of T cell receptor beta chains follows, all from one sample in a study of blood T cell repertoires in COVID-19. Assay: immunoSEQ multiplex PCR; the TCRdb copy retains only in-frame clones and omits some. This sample has around 160,000 clones, with roughly 88% found just once. The sample consisted of PBMCs or T cells enriched from blood (not recorded which). All receptors come from a woman aged 25 to 45 with acute COVID-19. Both conserved end residues are part of each CDR3. D genes are given only for firm matches. The size entry is marked missing in some rows and otherwise reads once, few, many or a size class.

j_call,cdr3_length,v_call,clone_size,d_call,cdr3_aa,cdr3_nt
TRBJ2-7,15,TRBV10-3,.,TRBD1,CAISDVGTGAVEQYF,TGTGCCATCAGTGACGTCGGGACAGGGGCTGTCGAGCAGTACTTC
TRBJ2-7,13,TRBV7-2,once,.,CASSFGFLYEQYF,TGTGCCAGCAGCTTCGGGTTCCTCTACGAGCAGTACTTC
TRBJ1-6,13,TRBV7-9,.,.,CASSYTENSPLHF,TGTGCCAGCAGCTATACAGAGAATTCACCCCTCCACTTT
TRBJ1-6,14,TRBV5-6,.,.,CASSLMQGSSPLHF,TGTGCCAGCAGCTTGATGCAGGGTAGTTCACCCCTCCACTTT
TRBJ1-3,16,TRBV9,.,.,CASSVGGSSSGNTIYF,TGTGCCAGCAGCGTAGGGGGCAGCTCCTCTGGAAACACCATATATTTT
TRBJ2-7,14,TRBV5-8,.,.,CASSLAGTMGEQYF,TGTGCCAGCAGCTTGGCTGGGACAATGGGCGAGCAGTACTTC
TRBJ2-7,13,TRBV10-3,.,.,CASRTGSINEQYF,TGTGCCAGCCGTACGGGAAGTATCAACGAGCAGTACTTC
TRBJ2-5,15,TRBV7-3,.,.,CASSLTTRGEETQYF,TGTGCCAGCAGCTTAACTACTCGGGGAGAAGAGACCCAGTACTTC
TRBJ1-2,15,TRBV11-2,few,.,CASGGTDPSPYGYTF,TGTGCCAGCGGCGGGACGGACCCCTCTCCCTATGGCTACACCTTC
TRBJ2-7,13,TRBV5-4,.,.,CASTTTGAYEQYF,TGTGCCAGCACCACGACGGGAGCCTACGAGCAGTACTTC
TRBJ1-5,14,TRBV7-2,few,TRBD1,CASSPTGLNQPQHF,TGTGCCAGCTCGCCGACAGGGTTAAATCAGCCCCAGCATTTT
TRBJ1-1,15,TRBV18,.,.,CASSPVLEISAEAFF,TGTGCCAGCTCACCAGTTTTAGAAATTTCGGCTGAAGCTTTCTTT
TRBJ2-3,14,TRBV5-1,once,TRBD1,CASSPRTGRDTQYF,TGCGCCAGCAGCCCACGGACAGGGCGAGATACGCAGTATTTT
TRBJ2-1,13,TRBV28,.,.,CASLGPSYNEQFF,TGTGCCAGCCTGGGGCCCTCCTACAATGAGCAGTTCTTC
TRBJ1-1,12,TRBV30,.,.,CAWRTLQQEAFF,TGTGCCTGGAGAACTCTACAGCAAGAAGCTTTCTTT
TRBJ1-2,15,TRBV25-1,.,TRBD1,CASSEAGTGNYGYTF,TGTGCCAGCAGTGAAGCCGGGACAGGGAACTATGGCTACACCTTC
TRBJ2-2,19,TRBV19,.,TRBD1,CASTTTDRGRFFGPGELFF,TGTGCCAGTACGACTACGGACAGGGGGCGCTTCTTTGGGCCCGGGGAGCTGTTTTTT
TRBJ1-6,17,TRBV4-3,.,.,CASSQDLPQGPNSPLHF,TGCGCCAGCAGCCAAGACCTTCCCCAGGGCCCGAATTCACCCCTCCACTTT
TRBJ1-6,15,TRBV3-1/TRBV3-2,once,.,CASSPGSTGFSPLHF,TGTGCCAGCAGCCCGGGGTCCACAGGGTTTTCACCCCTCCACTTT
TRBJ2-7,15,TRBV7-9,.,.,CASSLAGSSSYEQYF,TGTGCCAGCAGCTTAGCGGGCAGCAGCTCCTACGAGCAGTACTTC
TRBJ2-7,13,TRBV28,.,.,CASSFLGVLEQYF,TGTGCCAGCAGTTTTCTAGGGGTTTTAGAGCAGTACTTC
TRBJ2-3,16,TRBV4-1,.,.,CASSQETLGAPDTQYF,TGCGCCAGCAGCCAAGAAACATTGGGGGCCCCAGATACGCAGTATTTT
TRBJ2-4,18,TRBV7-8,.,TRBD1,CASSLGRAKGGNQNIQYF,TGTGCCAGCAGCTTAGGGCGGGCGAAAGGGGGCAACCAAAACATTCAGTACTTC
TRBJ2-4,16,TRBV6-1,.,.,CASSEVSGLAKNIQYF,TGTGCCAGCAGTGAAGTAAGCGGGTTAGCCAAAAACATTCAGTACTTC
TRBJ1-1,14,TRBV19,few,.,CASSIGVEGTEAFF,TGTGCCAGTAGTATTGGGGTTGAGGGAACTGAAGCTTTCTTT
TRBJ1-5,13,TRBV27,.,.,CASSSGGNQPQHF,TGTGCCAGCAGTTCCGGGGGGAATCAGCCCCAGCATTTT
TRBJ2-7,14,TRBV27,.,TRBD1,CASSTTTGGYEQYF,TGTGCCAGCAGTACCACAACAGGGGGCTACGAGCAGTACTTC
TRBJ1-2,15,TRBV13,.,.,CASSSPRSDTYGYTF,TGTGCCAGCAGCTCCCCCCGTTCAGATACCTATGGCTACACCTTC
TRBJ2-5,15,TRBV7-2,.,.,CASSFGGTTQETQYF,TGTGCCAGCAGCTTTGGCGGGACGACCCAAGAGACCCAGTACTTC
TRBJ2-5,18,TRBV7-9,.,TRBD2,CASSLVIAGTFVRETQYF,TGTGCCAGCAGCTTAGTAATAGCGGGAACCTTTGTGCGAGAGACCCAGTACTTC
TRBJ2-1,14,TRBV27,once,TRBD1,CASSFWGQDNEQFF,TGTGCCAGCAGTTTTTGGGGACAGGACAATGAGCAGTTCTTC
TRBJ2-3,15,TRBV10-3,.,.,CAISEPRTSTDTQYF,TGTGCCATCAGTGAGCCACGGACTAGCACAGATACGCAGTATTTT